Below, 6 T cell receptor beta chains from the same sample are listed, as sequenced in a study of blood T cell repertoires in COVID-19. The data were produced by immunoSEQ multiplex PCR, yet TCRdb's version contains in-frame clones alone and is incomplete. The sample yields under 200,000 clones, around 82% seen once. Material for sequencing was PBMCs or T cells enriched from blood (not recorded which). Receptors originate from a woman aged 55-75 years with acute COVID-19.

This chain joins TRBV28 and TRBJ1-6, with D possibly TRBD1 on 5 matching bases. From germline, CDR1 is MDHEN and CDR2 SYDVKM. The CDR3 covers 12 residues. Trimming took 6 bases from V and 7 from J, leaving 7 bases between them. The DNA for the CDR3 is TGTGCCAGCAGGGAGGGGAATTCACCCCTCCACTTT. Translating it yields CASREGNSPLHF.

V gene TRBV30 combines with J gene TRBJ1-3; 10 bases match TRBD1. V lost 2 bases, J lost 3 bases, and 7 bases stayed unmatched. The CDR3 loop spans 16 amino acids. The germline V gene has CDR1 GTSNPN and CDR2 SVGIG (reference sequence). CDR3 nucleotides: TGTGCCTGGAGTTCCCTGACAGGGGGCAGTGGAAACACCATATATTTT. Protein: CAWSSLTGGSGNTIYF.

Only one count was recorded for this clone. The gene calls are TRBV2 and TRBJ1-2; TRBD1 matches at 7 bases. Losses at the gene ends were 6 bases for V and 8 bases for J; bases not matched to a gene: 12. Germline CDR1 is SNHLY and CDR2 is FYNNEI. The CDR3 contains 14 residues. The CDR3 loop reads CASSLDRVGEGYTF. The CDR3 nucleotides are TGTGCCAGCAGCCTAGACAGGGTCGGGGAGGGCTACACCTTC.

This clone was detected only a few times. The chain joins TRBV6-2 or TRBV6-3 to TRBJ1-5; TRBD1 aligns across 8 bases. CDR1 MNHEY and CDR2 SVGEGT come from the germline V gene. This CDR3 has 17 residues. Trimming at V came to 5 bases and at J to 0 bases, leaving 9 bases not matched to a gene. The CDR3 loop is CASSPIPRGRSNQPQHF. The DNA for the CDR3 is TGTGCCAGCAGTCCGATACCCAGGGGGCGTAGCAATCAGCCCCAGCATTTT.

The chain joins TRBV21-1 to TRBJ2-7; the D segment call TRBD1 is taken from the table without a DNA check. TRBV21-1 is tagged as a pseudogene. The CDR3 consists of 14 residues. The CDR3 DNA reads TGTGCCAGCAGCGCCCGGGACAGCTCCTACGAGCAGTACTTC. It translates to CASSARDSSYEQYF.

The chain recombines TRBV10-3 with TRBJ1-1; the match to TRBD1 covers 8 bases. The V and J ends lost 0 bases and 2 bases, in that order; junction bases with no gene match: 8. In germline, CDR1 is ENHRY, CDR2 SYGVKD. The CDR3 length is 17 residues. The CDR3 DNA is TGTGCCATCAGTGAGTCCTACTTACAGGGGGGTAACACTGAAGCTTTCTTT. This translates into CAISESYLQGGNTEAFF.